A selection of T cell receptor beta chains follows, all from one sample in a study of cytomegalovirus exposure and HLA in healthy donors. Generated by immunoSEQ multiplex PCR, the TCRdb table keeps only in-frame clones and is missing some. The sample lists over 150,000 clones; over 70% were seen once. The sample taken for sequencing was PBMCs. Receptor source: a man aged 30 to 39 in good health and CMV-seronegative. Both conserved end residues are part of each CDR3. A D gene is named only where the DNA matches it firmly. Part of the rows lack a size; the others show once, few, many or a class for expanded clones.

>TRBD1|once|TRBJ1-2|TRBV15|14
CATSRDRTGYGYTF
TGTGCCACCAGCAGAGATAGGACAGGTTATGGCTACACCTTC
>.|.|TRBJ1-2|TRBV4-2|15
CASSPRDGDSYGYPF
TGTGCCAGCAGCCCCCGTGACGGAGACTCCTATGGCTACCCCTTC
>.|.|TRBJ2-5|TRBV18|15
CASSPVPRGLETQYF
TGTGCCAGCTCACCAGTACCCAGGGGCTTAGAGACCCAGTACTTC
>TRBD1|few|TRBJ2-7|TRBV28|16
CASSFSFGTGPYEQYF
TGTGCCAGCAGTTTCTCCTTCGGGACAGGGCCCTACGAGCAGTACTTC
>TRBD1|.|TRBJ2-1|TRBV18|15
CASSPQDRDGNEQFF
TGTGCCAGCTCTCCGCAAGACAGGGACGGAAATGAGCAGTTCTTC
>.|.|TRBJ1-2|TRBV4-3|14
CASSQDLQGPGYTF
TGCGCCAGCAGCCAAGATCTTCAGGGTCCTGGCTACACCTTC
>TRBD2|.|TRBJ2-3|TRBV10-3|18
CAISESWASGGNTDTQYF
TGTGCCATCAGTGAGTCGTGGGCTAGCGGGGGGAACACAGATACGCAGTATTTT
>TRBD2|.|TRBJ2-3|TRBV6-4|15
CASSEAGGPTDTQYF
TGTGCCAGCAGCGAAGCGGGGGGGCCGACAGATACGCAGTATTTT
>.|.|TRBJ2-3|TRBV30|14
CAWSSGGLRGTQYF
TGTGCCTGGAGTTCGGGGGGCCTTAGAGGTACGCAGTATTTT
>TRBD2|.|TRBJ2-3|TRBV27|15
CASKSGGWETDTQYF
TGTGCCAGCAAAAGCGGGGGCTGGGAGACAGATACGCAGTATTTT
>TRBD1|.|TRBJ1-3|TRBV19|18
CASSQLRRGGVAGNTIYF
TGTGCCAGTAGTCAATTACGACGAGGGGGCGTAGCTGGAAACACCATATATTTT
>TRBD1|.|TRBJ1-4|TRBV19|16
CASSPRNRGANEKLFF
TGTGCCAGTAGTCCAAGGAACAGGGGCGCTAATGAAAAACTGTTTTTT
>TRBD1|few|TRBJ2-7|TRBV6-6|16
CASSYATGGEGYEQYF
TGTGCCAGCAGTTACGCGACAGGGGGCGAGGGGTACGAGCAGTACTTC
>.|.|TRBJ1-2|TRBV5-1|13
CASSSTENYGYTF
TGCGCCAGCAGCTCTACAGAAAACTATGGCTACACCTTC
>TRBD1|.|TRBJ1-1|TRBV2|13
CATMTGPNTEAFF
TGTGCCACCATGACAGGGCCAAACACTGAAGCTTTCTTT
>.|.|TRBJ2-3|TRBV6-4|11
CASSSGNTQYF
TGTGCCAGCAGTTCGGGGAATACGCAGTATTTT
>.|.|TRBJ1-2|TRBV29-1|12
CSVPRGLYGYPF
TGCAGCGTACCGCGGGGGCTCTATGGCTACCCCTTC